Presented here are 11 T cell receptor beta chains from one specimen sequenced in a study of blood T cell repertoires in COVID-19. Method: immunoSEQ multiplex PCR; TCRdb's copy keeps in-frame clones and lacks some. The table includes roughly 36,000 clones, about 89% detected once. The sequenced sample consisted of peripheral blood. All receptors come from a man aged 50 to 60 with active or convalescent COVID-19.

V is TRBV30 and J is TRBJ1-6; 8 nucleotides line up with TRBD1. The CDR3 has 14 residues. Trimming at V came to 7 bases and at J to 6 bases, leaving 8 bases not matched to a gene. The germline V gene encodes CDR1 GTSNPN and CDR2 SVGIG (reference sequence). The CDR3 sequence is CAFTGTGVNSPLHF. For the CDR3, the DNA is TGTGCCTTTACCGGGACAGGCGTTAATTCACCCCTCCACTTT.

In its sample, this clone was seen a few times. The V call is TRBV5-1, the J call TRBJ2-1; TRBD1 matches 11 bases. V was clipped by 0 bases and J by 7 bases; unmatched bases: 6. Germline loops: CDR1 SGHRS, CDR2 YFSETQ. This CDR3 region has 16 residues. Here the CDR3 reads CASSLAGTGGFNEQFF. In nucleotides, the CDR3 is TGCGCCAGCAGCTTGGCCGGGACAGGGGGGTTTAATGAGCAGTTCTTC.

This rearrangement joins TRBV5-1 to TRBJ1-2, with a weak D call TRBD1 (5 bases). Trimming removed 4 bases at V and 2 bases at J, with 12 bases between. The CDR3 spans 14 residues. Germline lookup yields CDR1 SGHRS and CDR2 YFSETQ. CDR3 sequence reads: CASSAQGINYGYTF. The CDR3 DNA follows: TGCGCCAGCAGCGCTCAGGGTATCAACTATGGCTACACCTTC.

The chain employs TRBV28 and TRBJ2-1; 12 nucleotides agree with TRBD2. V lost 2 bases to trimming and J lost 4 bases; unmatched junction nucleotides: 6. In germline, CDR1 is MDHEN, CDR2 SYDVKM. This CDR3 has 17 amino acids. CDR3 sequence reads: CASSLLAGGDGYNEQFF. CDR3 nucleotide sequence: TGTGCCAGCAGTTTACTAGCGGGGGGGGATGGTTACAATGAGCAGTTCTTC. The whole variable domain, filled in from reference TRBV28 and TRBJ2-1, reads DVKVTQSSRYLVKRTGEKVFLECVQDMDHENMFWYRQDPGLGLRLIYFSYDVKMKEKGDIPEGYSVSREKKERFSLILESASTNQTSMYLCASSLLAGGDGYNEQFFGPGTRLTVL.

This chain joins TRBV4-2 and TRBJ2-1; 7 bases map to TRBD2. V shed 5 bases and J 7 bases; nucleotides not matched to a gene: 2. There are 12 residues in the CDR3. CDR1 is LGHNA, CDR2 YNFKEQ, per germline. The CDR3 DNA follows: TGTGCCAGCAGCAGCGGGATGAATGAGCAGTTCTTC. Protein product: CASSSGMNEQFF.

This clone was recorded at least ten times. This rearrangement joins TRBV7-6 to TRBJ2-1, with 8 bases aligning to TRBD1. The germline CDR1 and CDR2 sequences are SGHVS and FNYEAQ. The trim removed 1 base at V and 2 bases at J, leaving 1 base unmatched. The CDR3 consists of 15 residues. The CDR3 DNA reads TGTGCCAGCAGCTTAGAGACAGGGGCCTACAATGAGCAGTTCTTC. It codes for CASSLETGAYNEQFF.

This clone turned up a few times. The rearrangement joins TRBV4-2 to TRBJ2-1; TRBD2 might be the D (6 bases). Trimming removed 0 bases at V and 0 bases at J, with 12 bases between. CDR3 length: 17 amino acids. Germline lookup yields CDR1 LGHNA and CDR2 YNFKEQ. The CDR3 region has the DNA TGTGCCAGCAGCCAAGAGTTGGGGCGGGACTCCTACAATGAGCAGTTCTTC. Translated, it gives CASSQELGRDSYNEQFF.

The V and J genes are TRBV6-1 and TRBJ2-1; D remains ambiguous. The CDR3 spans 16 residues. Per germline, CDR1 MNHNS and CDR2 SASEGT. V lost 4 bases and J lost 9, with 22 bases in between. The CDR3: CASSALIGAWVAEQFF. CDR3 sequence (DNA): TGTGCCAGCAGTGCCCTGATTGGAGCCTGGGTCGCTGAGCAGTTCTTC.

The CDR3 reads CASSFDGEEKLFF. In nucleotides, the CDR3 is TGTGCCAGCAGTTTCGACGGGGAGGAAAAACTGTTTTTT. The chain has TRBV6-5 and TRBJ1-4; D call uncertain. Between the trimmed V and J ends, which lost 4 bases and 8 bases, there was a span of 11 bases. The CDR3 sequence is 13 residues long. CDR1 and CDR2 (germline): MNHEY, SVGAGI.

The V gene is TRBV5-1, the J gene TRBJ2-1, with TRBD2 identical over 12 bases. Trimming took 4 bases from V and 6 from J; bases not matched to a gene: 2. Germline assignment: CDR1 SGHRS and CDR2 YFSETQ. The CDR3 is 14 amino acids. The CDR3 sequence is CASSLAGGRNEQFF. CDR3 in DNA: TGCGCCAGCAGCCTAGCGGGGGGGCGCAATGAGCAGTTCTTC.

The sample holds one count of this clone. This chain connects TRBV4-2 to TRBJ1-1; 7 bases agree with TRBD1. This CDR3 comprises 16 residues. Germline CDR1 is LGHNA and CDR2 is YNFKEQ. V lost 0 bases and J lost 1; bases outside the gene matches: 5. The CDR3 bases are TGTGCCAGCAGCCAAGATTTCGAGGGGGCGAACACTGAAGCTTTCTTT. Translated, it gives CASSQDFEGANTEAFF.